This TCR beta chain was profiled in a study of blood T cells in healthy people across ages. Study-level points and caveats: It was the long-lived donors that had more naive CD4+ cells and higher diversity than aged donors.

As concerns this clonotype: Its antigen is unidentified.

Combining a sample-barcoded 5' primer with a J-beta primer mix, a second PCR ran for roughly 7 to 12 cycles. TCRdb re-derived calls from the 5' RACE reads in MiXCR, one entry per CDR3 protein. The sample lists roughly 800,000 distinct CDR3 sequences; roughly 60% were seen once. This CDR3 comprises 13 residues. Trimming took 5 bases from V and 3 from J, leaving 10 bases between them. Looked up from germline, CDR1 is MNHEY and CDR2 is SMNVEV (reference sequence). The genes are TRBV27 and TRBJ1-2; D not certain. The TCR sequence derives from a man aged 25-45 years in good health. Sequencing used blood. The CDR3 DNA reads as TGTGCCAGCAGTACGGCAGGCCACTATGGCTACACCTTC. This codes for CASSTAGHYGYTF.